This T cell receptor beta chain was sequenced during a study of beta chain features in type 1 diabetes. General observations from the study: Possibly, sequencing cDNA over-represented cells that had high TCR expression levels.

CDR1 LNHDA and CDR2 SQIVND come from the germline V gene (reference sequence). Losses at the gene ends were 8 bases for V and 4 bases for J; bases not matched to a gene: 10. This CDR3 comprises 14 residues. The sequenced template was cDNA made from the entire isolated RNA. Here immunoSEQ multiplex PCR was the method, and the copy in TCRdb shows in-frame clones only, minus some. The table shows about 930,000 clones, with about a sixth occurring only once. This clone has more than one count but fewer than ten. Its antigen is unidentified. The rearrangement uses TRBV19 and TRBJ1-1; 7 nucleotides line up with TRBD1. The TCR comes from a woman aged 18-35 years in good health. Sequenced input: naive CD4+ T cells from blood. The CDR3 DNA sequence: TGTGCCAGTCACCTAGCGGACAGGCGCACTGAAGCTTTCTTT. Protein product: CASHLADRRTEAFF. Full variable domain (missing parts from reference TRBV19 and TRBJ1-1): DGGITQSPKYLFRKEGQNVTLSCEQNLNHDAMYWYRQDPGQGLRLIYYSQIVNDFQKGDIAEGYSVSREKKESFPLTVTSAQKNPTAFYLCASHLADRRTEAFFGQGTRLTVV.